This entry lists 28 T cell receptor beta chains sequenced from one sample in a study of T cell responses to AZD1222 COVID-19 vaccine. The table came from immunoSEQ multiplex PCR; TCRdb's copy has only in-frame clones and leaves some out. This table has roughly 70,000 clones, under 95% appearing once. Material: peripheral blood, obtained 28 days after the second dose of the MenACWY control vaccine. The receptors originated from an adult who received the MenACWY meningococcal vaccine as a control.

This rearrangement joins TRBV9 to TRBJ2-1; perhaps TRBD2 as D (5 bases). The CDR3 runs 16 residues. Germline lookup yields CDR1 SGDLS and CDR2 YYNGEE. Deletions cut 0 bases from V and 4 bases from J, with 14 bases between. CDR3 in amino acids: CASSVASGSRYNEQFF. The CDR3 DNA is TGTGCCAGCAGCGTAGCGAGCGGAAGTCGTTACAATGAGCAGTTCTTC.

The J gene is TRBJ1-2, the V gene TRBV1. TRBV1 is tagged as a pseudogene. The CDR3 has 16 residues. In DNA, the CDR3 is TGCACCAGCAGCCACTGGAGGGTGGCAGGGGCCTATGGCTACACCTTC. This sequence encodes CTSSHWRVAGAYGYTF.

V is TRBV11-3 and J is TRBJ2-2; 10 bases agree with TRBD1. V trimming: 6 bases; J trimming: 4 bases; junction bases outside the gene matches: 8. The CDR3 loop spans 16 amino acids. Germline V lookup: CDR1 SGHNT, CDR2 YENEEA. In DNA, the CDR3 is TGTGCCAGCAGAAATTCGGGGACAGGGGCCACCGGGGAGCTGTTTTTT. Protein sequence: CASRNSGTGATGELFF.

The rearrangement joins TRBV6-5 to TRBJ1-4; D possibly corresponds to TRBD1 (6 bases). The germline V and J ends were trimmed by 10 bases and 0 bases, with 12 bases remaining between them. This CDR3 region has 14 residues. The germline V gene has CDR1 MNHEY and CDR2 SVGAGI. The chain's CDR3 is CATEQGTTNEKLFF. CDR3 nucleotide sequence: TGTGCCACCGAACAGGGCACAACTAATGAAAAACTGTTTTTT.

The chain couples TRBV4-2 to TRBJ2-1, with a possible D match to TRBD2 (6 bases). Trimming removed 0 bases at V and 8 bases at J, with 23 bases between. Germline loops: CDR1 LGHNA, CDR2 YNFKEQ. The CDR3 is 18 amino acids. The CDR3 DNA reads TGTGCCAGCAGCCAAGATCCCCGCCCCACTAGCTATTTTTATGAGCAGTTCTTC. The encoded protein is CASSQDPRPTSYFYEQFF.

V usage is TRBV4-3 and J usage is TRBJ1-4, with unresolved D. The CDR3 totals 15 residues. V was trimmed by 0 bases and J by 8 bases, leaving 13 bases between them. The V gene's germline CDR1 is LGHNA and CDR2 YSLEER. CDR3 region: CASSQDQAYREKLFF. In DNA, the CDR3 is TGCGCCAGCAGCCAAGATCAGGCCTATCGGGAAAAACTGTTTTTT.

This clone was found once. The chain joins TRBV12-3 or TRBV12-4 to TRBJ1-2; a weak D match, TRBD1 (5 bases). Trimming took 3 bases from V and 4 from J, leaving 6 bases between them. This CDR3 comprises 12 residues. This chain's CDR3 is CASSFQGYGYTF. The CDR3 bases are TGTGCCAGCAGTTTCCAGGGCTATGGCTACACCTTC.

The chain recombines TRBV7-3 with TRBJ1-1; tentative D call: TRBD1 (5 bases). The CDR3 has 13 amino acids. V lost 5 bases to trimming and J lost 3 bases, with 10 bases between them. Germline assignment: CDR1 SGHTA and CDR2 FQGTGA. The CDR3 bases are TGTGCCAGCAGCAGGGACGGTGACACTGAAGCTTTCTTT. Its protein product is CASSRDGDTEAFF.

This clone was seen a single time. The V call is TRBV6-5, the J call TRBJ2-3, with 10 bases that match TRBD2. Germline lookup yields CDR1 MNHEY and CDR2 SVGAGI. The CDR3 has 15 residues. The junction had 3 bases not matched to a gene; V was cut back by 5 bases and J by 1 base. The CDR3 sequence: CASSRAGGGTDTQYF. CDR3 DNA sequence: TGTGCCAGCAGTAGAGCGGGAGGGGGCACAGATACGCAGTATTTT.

The V call is TRBV12-3 or TRBV12-4, the J call TRBJ1-5, with D perhaps TRBD1 (5 bases). This CDR3 has 12 amino acids. V was cut by 6 bases and J by 5 bases, with 8 bases left in between. The CDR3 is CASSDSYQPQHF. As DNA, the CDR3 is TGTGCCAGCAGCGACAGCTATCAGCCCCAGCATTTT.

The chain has TRBV15 and TRBJ2-7, with 10 bases that match TRBD1. J gave up 0 bases and V 3 bases, and 5 bases lay outside the gene matches. This CDR3 has 16 residues. From germline, CDR1 is LNHNV and CDR2 YYDKDF (reference sequence). This CDR3 reads CATSSRGQGSSYEQYF. In nucleotides, the CDR3 is TGTGCCACCAGCAGCCGGGGACAGGGGTCCTCCTACGAGCAGTACTTC. The whole variable domain, remainder taken from reference TRBV15 and TRBJ2-7, is DAMVIQNPRYQVTQFGKPVTLSCSQTLNHNVMYWYQQKSSQAPKLLFHYYDKDFNNEADTPDNFQSRRPNTSFCFLDIRSPGLGDTAMYLCATSSRGQGSSYEQYFGPGTRLTVT.

The chain links TRBV10-3 to TRBJ1-1, with D possibly matching TRBD1 (6 bases). Germline loops: CDR1 ENHRY, CDR2 SYGVKD. The CDR3 has 13 amino acids. V was pared by 8 bases and J by 5 bases, with 15 bases between. CDR3 loop: CAIQNQGSTEAFF. The CDR3, as DNA: TGTGCCATCCAGAACCAGGGGAGTACTGAAGCTTTCTTT.

The genes are TRBV4-2 and TRBJ1-1; D remains ambiguous. The CDR3 length is 13 residues. Deletions cut 0 bases from V and 11 bases from J, with 13 bases between. Germline CDR1 LGHNA, CDR2 YNFKEQ. DNA for the CDR3: TGTGCCAGCAGCCAAGATGCCAAAACTGGGGCTTTCTTT. It encodes CASSQDAKTGAFF.

CDR3 bases: TGTGCCAGTAGTATAATCACGTACCATCAGCCCCAGCATTTT. Translated, it gives CASSIITYHQPQHF. The rearrangement uses TRBV19 and TRBJ1-5; D call uncertain. The V end lost 2 bases, the J end lost 5 bases, and 10 bases lay between the germline ends. CDR1 is LNHDA, CDR2 SQIVND, per germline (reference sequence). The CDR3 spans 14 residues.

The chain is built from TRBV12-3 or TRBV12-4 and TRBJ1-5; D gene uncertain. Deletions cut 7 bases from V and 4 bases from J, with 8 bases between. The CDR3 sequence is 12 residues long. CDR3 residues: CASTVANQPQHF. The CDR3 nucleotides are TGTGCCAGCACCGTGGCGAATCAGCCCCAGCATTTT.

The chain joins TRBV3-1 (or the pseudogene TRBV3-2) to TRBJ2-5, with D perhaps matching TRBD1 (6 bases). This CDR3 comprises 16 residues. Germline CDR1 and CDR2: LGHDT and YNNKEL (reference sequence). V lost 1 base, J lost 5 bases, and 17 bases lay in between. The CDR3 loop reads CASSQAPTGIRETQYF. The CDR3, as DNA: TGTGCCAGCAGCCAAGCCCCAACAGGGATCAGGGAGACCCAGTACTTC.

The V and J genes are TRBV7-2 and TRBJ2-1; 8 nucleotides align to TRBD1. V lost 3 bases to trimming and J lost 2 bases; unmatched junction nucleotides: 6. In germline, CDR1 is SGHTA, CDR2 FQGNSA. The CDR3 spans 16 residues. In nucleotides, the CDR3 is TGTGCCAGCAGCTTGAGCTCGACAGGGGCCTACAATGAGCAGTTCTTC. As protein: CASSLSSTGAYNEQFF.

Concerning this clone itself: At one end, the junction sequence differs from germline, possibly due to a read error. The chain combines TRBV28 with TRBJ1-1; D possibly corresponds to TRBD1 (5 bases). Germline CDR1 reads MDHEN; CDR2 reads SYDVKM. The CDR3 is 14 residues long. The CDR3 DNA is TGTGCCAGCAATTTAGGGGAAAGGGACACTGAAGCTTTCTTT. Translating it yields CASNLGERDTEAFF.

The CDR3 sequence: CASSYLGLPEAFF. The CDR3 DNA reads TGTGCCAGCAGCTACCTTGGCTTACCTGAAGCTTTCTTT. The rearrangement joins TRBV7-6 to TRBJ1-1; D is unresolved. The CDR3 extends over 13 amino acids. Trimming shortened V by 4 bases and J by 6 bases, and 12 bases separated the two germline ends. CDR1 is SGHVS, CDR2 FNYEAQ, per germline.

This chain connects TRBV27 to TRBJ1-2; 7 nucleotides align to TRBD1. V was clipped by 5 bases and J by 4 bases; unmatched bases: 7. CDR1 MNHEY and CDR2 SMNVEV come from the germline V gene (reference sequence). CDR3 length: 14 residues. In DNA, the CDR3 is TGTGCCAGCAGTGAGGAGGGGGCGTCCTATGGCTACACCTTC. This translates into CASSEEGASYGYTF.

The CDR3 nucleotides are TGTGCCAGCAGTCAGGGGACCCTCTATAATTCACCCCTCCACTTT. Amino acid sequence: CASSQGTLYNSPLHF. The V and J genes are TRBV28 and TRBJ1-6; TRBD1 is a possible D gene (6 bases). The CDR3 contains 15 residues. The germline gives CDR1 MDHEN, CDR2 SYDVKM. V lost 5 bases to trimming and J lost 3 bases, with 11 bases between them.

This chain joins TRBV27 and TRBJ1-2; a weak D match, TRBD1 (6 bases). CDR1 MNHEY and CDR2 SMNVEV come from the germline V gene (reference sequence). The CDR3 loop spans 13 amino acids. The V end lost 8 bases, the J end lost 7 bases, and 17 bases lay between the germline ends. For the CDR3, the DNA is TGTGCCAGCGCCGGGGGGGGGCGCTTTGGCTACACCTTC. Translated, it gives CASAGGGRFGYTF.

The chain combines TRBV30 with TRBJ1-1; 8 positions agree with TRBD1. The CDR3 runs 16 residues. Germline V CDR1 and CDR2: GTSNPN, SVGIG (reference sequence). V was clipped by 5 bases and J by 4 bases; unmatched bases: 15. CDR3 loop: CAWGPKTRTGSTEAFF. DNA of the CDR3: TGTGCCTGGGGCCCCAAAACGAGGACAGGGAGCACTGAAGCTTTCTTT.

The gene calls are TRBV3-1 (or the pseudogene TRBV3-2) and TRBJ2-3; D gene uncertain. The length of the CDR3 is 12 residues. V lost 1 base to trimming and J lost 6 bases, with 5 bases between them. Germline lookup yields CDR1 LGHDT and CDR2 YNNKEL (reference sequence). CDR3 sequence reads: CASSQGGDTQYF. The DNA for the CDR3 is TGTGCCAGCAGCCAAGGAGGCGATACGCAGTATTTT.

The chain carries TRBV18 and TRBJ1-2; D uncertain. CDR1 and CDR2 from the germline V gene are KGHSH and LQKENI. CDR3 length: 13 residues. V was shortened by 3 bases and J by 2 bases, with 7 bases between the two germline ends. In DNA form, the CDR3 reads TGTGCCAGCTCACCCGACGGGAACTATGGCTACACCTTC. It codes for CASSPDGNYGYTF.

In its sample, this clone was seen once. The CDR3 is CASSTGTVNTGELFF. CDR3 DNA sequence: TGTGCCAGTAGCACCGGGACGGTGAACACCGGGGAGCTGTTTTTT. This chain links TRBV19 with TRBJ2-2; TRBD1 or TRBD2 may be the D gene (5 bases each). The length of the CDR3 is 15 residues. Germline-derived CDR1 and CDR2 are LNHDA and SQIVND (reference sequence). The V and J ends lost 6 bases and 1 base respectively, with 12 bases between them.

The chain links TRBV10-1 to TRBJ1-3; D not resolved. The germline gives CDR1 WNHNN, CDR2 SYGVQD (reference sequence). CDR3 length: 14 amino acids. The V end lost 4 bases, the J end lost 4 bases, and 11 bases lay between the germline ends. This chain's CDR3 is CASSGGAEGNTIYF. CDR3 nucleotide sequence: TGCGCCAGCAGTGGAGGAGCCGAAGGAAACACCATATATTTT.

The rearrangement joins TRBV4-1 to TRBJ2-3; D may match TRBD1 or TRBD2 (5 bases each). V lost 2 bases and J lost 5, with 20 bases in between. The CDR3 is 17 amino acids. Germline CDR1 reads MGHRA; CDR2 reads YSYEKL. CDR3 protein: CASSQTSGSTEVDTQYF. The CDR3 region has the DNA TGCGCCAGCAGCCAAACGAGCGGATCGACAGAGGTAGATACGCAGTATTTT.